Described below is a single T cell receptor (beta chain) sequence and its context. The antigen is unknown. This record comes from a study of cytomegalovirus exposure and HLA in healthy donors. Findings and caveats of the study: The dataset shows that most TCR sequences were rare, while some public TCRs occurred in many donors. The classifier was said to identify cytomegalovirus status with high specificity and sensitivity. TCR clusters originating in the first cohort tended to co-occur in the 100 to 150 validation repertoires, according to a later analysis.

This CDR3 has 13 amino acids. Germline V gene lookup returns CDR1 SEHNR and CDR2 FQNEAQ (reference sequence). Losses at the gene ends were 3 bases for V and 4 bases for J; bases not matched to a gene: 3. Generated by immunoSEQ multiplex PCR, the TCRdb table keeps only in-frame clones and is missing some. The data hold around 150,000 clones, with less than 90% observed a single time. Sequencing used PBMCs. The clonotype comes from a woman aged 18 to 35 in good health and CMV-seropositive. This chain uses TRBV7-9 with TRBJ2-7, with TRBD1 matching 7 bases. The chain's CDR3 is CASSFGTAYEQYF. DNA for the CDR3: TGTGCCAGCAGCTTCGGGACAGCATACGAGCAGTACTTC.